The clone carrying this T cell receptor (beta chain) was counted between two and nine times. These data originate in a study of blood T cell repertoires in COVID-19. Repertoires were generated with immunoSEQ multiplex PCR, while TCRdb's copy carries only in-frame clones and drops some. The sample lists about 68,000 clones, just over 85% occurring once. V lost 7 bases and J 7 bases, leaving 23 bases between the germline ends. Germline V gives CDR1 MDHEN, CDR2 SYDVKM. This CDR3 region has 15 residues. Sequenced: peripheral blood. The receptor comes from an older woman with acute or convalescent COVID-19. The V and J genes are TRBV28 and TRBJ2-7, with D maybe TRBD1 (7 bases). The CDR3 sequence is CASTVTGAGTWEQYF. As DNA, the CDR3 is TGTGCCAGCACCGTAACAGGGGCGGGGACATGGGAGCAGTACTTC.